This TCR beta chain appears in the sequencing data of a study of cytomegalovirus exposure and HLA in healthy donors. Study conclusions and caveats: A later analysis found first-cohort TCR clusters tended to co-occur in the 120 or so validation repertoires. There were 160 or so TCR beta chains listed as cytomegalovirus-associated.

Concerning this clone itself: What it recognizes is unknown.

The CDR3 length is 14 residues. The germline gives CDR1 SGHRS, CDR2 YFSETQ. With 4 bases clipped from V and 0 bases from J, the junction kept 3 bases outside the gene matches. Profiled with immunoSEQ multiplex PCR; TCRdb holds only in-frame clones, not every one. Of approximately 160,000 clones detected, around 92% appear once; the ten largest clones hold 4% to 5%. The rearrangement uses TRBV5-1 and TRBJ1-1; 7 bases fit TRBD1. The sequencing input was PBMCs. This sequence originates from a man aged 18 to 30 in good health and CMV-seropositive. CDR3 protein: CASSQTGMNTEAFF. The CDR3 DNA follows: TGCGCCAGCAGCCAGACAGGGATGAACACTGAAGCTTTCTTT. The full variable domain, its missing parts supplied by reference TRBV5-1 and TRBJ1-1, is KAGVTQTPRYLIKTRGQQVTLSCSPISGHRSVSWYQQTPGQGLQFLFEYFSETQRNKGNFPGRFSGRQFSNSRSEMNVSTLELGDSALYLCASSQTGMNTEAFFGQGTRLTVV.